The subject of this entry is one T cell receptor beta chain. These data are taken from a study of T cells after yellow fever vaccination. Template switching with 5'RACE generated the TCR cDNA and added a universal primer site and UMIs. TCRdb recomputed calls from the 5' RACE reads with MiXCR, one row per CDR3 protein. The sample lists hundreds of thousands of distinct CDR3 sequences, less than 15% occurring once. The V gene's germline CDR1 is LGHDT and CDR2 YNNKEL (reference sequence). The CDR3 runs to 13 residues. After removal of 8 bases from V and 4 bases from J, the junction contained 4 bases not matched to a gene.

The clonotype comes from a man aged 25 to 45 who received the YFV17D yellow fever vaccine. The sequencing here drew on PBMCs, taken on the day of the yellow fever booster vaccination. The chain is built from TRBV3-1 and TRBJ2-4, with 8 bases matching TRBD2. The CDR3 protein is CASAIAGKNIQYF. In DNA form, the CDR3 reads TGTGCCAGCGCTATAGCGGGAAAAAACATTCAGTACTTC.